This T cell receptor (beta chain) was sequenced during a study of cytomegalovirus exposure and HLA in healthy donors. Findings and limits, study-wide: Later analysis indicated greater clonal expansion among HLA-associated TCR beta chains than among equally common other chains.

As regards this clone: Its antigen is as yet unknown.

From germline, CDR1 is SGDLS and CDR2 YYNGEE. The CDR3 loop spans 17 amino acids. 13 Jbeta primers and 60 Vbeta primers were used for the PCR. The table came from immunoSEQ multiplex PCR; TCRdb's copy has only in-frame clones and leaves some out. The sample has 130,000 to 150,000 clones; 60% to 85% are singletons. V usage is TRBV9 and J usage is TRBJ2-5; possibly TRBD2 for D (7 bases). The DNA matches TRBJ2-7 better at its end, which makes the J call doubtful. This clonotype was sampled from a male donor in good health and CMV-seronegative. The source material was PBMCs. The CDR3: CASSPSRGGANSYEQYF. CDR3 nucleotide sequence: TGTGCCAGCAGCCCTAGTAGGGGGGGCGCTAACTCCTACGAGCAGTACTTC.